The present entry profiles one T cell receptor beta chain with its context. TCRdb's table, derived via immunoSEQ multiplex PCR, lists solely in-frame clones and lacks some. The sample lists under 100,000 clones, about 83% seen once, with under 3% in the top ten. Trimming stripped 2 bases from V and 3 bases from J, with 3 bases between. Germline loops: CDR1 KGHSH, CDR2 LQKENI. This CDR3 is built from 12 residues. This sample is drawn from a study of glioma-infiltrating T cells after dendritic cell vaccination. The chain carries TRBV18 and TRBJ2-3, with D uncertain. Material: blood, obtained before dendritic cell vaccination. The TCR comes from a human donor with glioblastoma. This chain's CDR3 is CASSPSTDTQYF. In DNA, the CDR3 is TGTGCCAGCTCACCATCGACAGATACGCAGTATTTT.